The clone carrying this TCR beta chain has only one observation. Measured with immunoSEQ multiplex PCR; TCRdb has only the in-frame clones, and not every one. Among over 1.5 million clones listed, 95% to 99% were seen once. Germline V CDR1 and CDR2: MNHEY, SMNVEV (reference sequence). Germline trimming cut 6 bases from V and 3 bases from J; bases unmatched to any gene: 9. The CDR3 consists of 15 residues. The record originates from a study of shared clonotypes between healthy human individuals. The sequencing sample was made of naive CD4+ T cells sorted from blood. Sample subset: CD45RA+ positively selected. This clonotype was sampled from a man in his thirties or forties in good health. The V and J genes are TRBV27 and TRBJ2-3, with 7 bases matching TRBD1. The CDR3 sequence: CASSSPGQQTDTQYF. The DNA for the CDR3 is TGTGCCAGCAGCTCCCCGGGACAGCAGACAGATACGCAGTATTTT.